Listed here is a single T cell receptor (beta chain). The data were obtained in a study of control samples from healthy donors and cancer patients. Only in-frame clones appear in the TCRdb table, and some are missing; sequencing was by immunoSEQ multiplex PCR. Of about 61,000 clones listed, 90% are singletons. V dropped 1 base and J dropped 8 bases, with 8 bases sitting between them. The germline V gene has CDR1 MGHRA and CDR2 YSYEKL. The CDR3 is 13 amino acids. This sequence originates from a man aged 55 to 70 with colorectal cancer. The gene calls are TRBV4-1 and TRBJ1-4; D is unresolved. The sequenced material came from PBMCs. DNA for the CDR3: TGCGCCAGCAGCCAAGTAAGAGGGGAAAAACTGTTTTTT. Protein: CASSQVRGEKLFF.